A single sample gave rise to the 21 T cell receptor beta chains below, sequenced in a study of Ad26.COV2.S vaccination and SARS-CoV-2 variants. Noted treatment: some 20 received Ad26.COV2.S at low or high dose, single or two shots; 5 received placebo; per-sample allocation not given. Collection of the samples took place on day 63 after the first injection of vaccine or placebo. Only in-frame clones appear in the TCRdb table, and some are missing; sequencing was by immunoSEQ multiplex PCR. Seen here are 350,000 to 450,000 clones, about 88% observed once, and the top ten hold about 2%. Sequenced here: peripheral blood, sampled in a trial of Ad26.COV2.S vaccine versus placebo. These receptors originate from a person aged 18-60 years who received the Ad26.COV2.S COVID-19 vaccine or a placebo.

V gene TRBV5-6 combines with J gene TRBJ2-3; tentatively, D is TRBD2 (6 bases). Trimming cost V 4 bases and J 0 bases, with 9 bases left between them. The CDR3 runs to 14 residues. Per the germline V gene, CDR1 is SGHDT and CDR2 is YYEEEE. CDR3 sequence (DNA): TGTGCCAGCAGCGGGCTAGCGAGCACAGATACGCAGTATTTT. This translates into CASSGLASTDTQYF.

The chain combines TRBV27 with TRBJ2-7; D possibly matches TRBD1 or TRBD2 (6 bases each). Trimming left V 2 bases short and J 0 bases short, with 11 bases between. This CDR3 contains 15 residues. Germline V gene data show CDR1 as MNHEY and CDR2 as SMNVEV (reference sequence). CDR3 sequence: CASSLKGGSSYEQYF. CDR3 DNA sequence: TGTGCCAGCAGTTTAAAAGGGGGGAGCTCCTACGAGCAGTACTTC.

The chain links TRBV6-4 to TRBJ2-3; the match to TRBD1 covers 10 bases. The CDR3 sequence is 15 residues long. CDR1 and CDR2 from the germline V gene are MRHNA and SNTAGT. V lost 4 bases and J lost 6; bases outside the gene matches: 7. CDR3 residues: CASSGTGQGIDTQYF. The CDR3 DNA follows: TGTGCCAGCAGTGGGACGGGACAGGGGATCGATACGCAGTATTTT.

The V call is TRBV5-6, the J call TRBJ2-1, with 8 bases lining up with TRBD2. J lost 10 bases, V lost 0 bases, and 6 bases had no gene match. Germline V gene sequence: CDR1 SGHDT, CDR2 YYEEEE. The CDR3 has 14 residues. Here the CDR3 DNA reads TGTGCCAGCAGCTTGGAAGCGGGAGTAGTCGAGCAGTTCTTC. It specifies CASSLEAGVVEQFF.

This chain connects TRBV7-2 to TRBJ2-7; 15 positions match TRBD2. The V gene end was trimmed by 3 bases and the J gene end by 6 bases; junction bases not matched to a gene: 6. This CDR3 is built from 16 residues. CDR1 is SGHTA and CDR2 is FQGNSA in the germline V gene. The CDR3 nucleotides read TGTGCCAGCAGCTTCCCGGGACTAGCGGGAGGCGGCGAGCAGTACTTC. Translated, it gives CASSFPGLAGGGEQYF.

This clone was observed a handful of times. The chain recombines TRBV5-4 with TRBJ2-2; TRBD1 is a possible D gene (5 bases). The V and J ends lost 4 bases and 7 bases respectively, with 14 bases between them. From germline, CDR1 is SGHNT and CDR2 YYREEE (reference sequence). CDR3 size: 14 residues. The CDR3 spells CASSNPQGNGELFF. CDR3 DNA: TGTGCCAGCAGCAACCCCCAGGGAAACGGGGAGCTGTTTTTT.

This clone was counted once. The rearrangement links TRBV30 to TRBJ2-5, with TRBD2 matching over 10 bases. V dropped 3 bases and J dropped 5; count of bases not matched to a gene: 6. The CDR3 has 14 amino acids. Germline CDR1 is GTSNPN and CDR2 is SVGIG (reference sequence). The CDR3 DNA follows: TGTGCCTGGAGGGACCTAGCGGGAGCTGAGACCCAGTACTTC. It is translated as CAWRDLAGAETQYF. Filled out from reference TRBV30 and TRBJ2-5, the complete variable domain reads SQTIHQWPATLVQPVGSPLSLECTVEGTSNPNLYWYRQAAGRGLQLLFYSVGIGQISSEVPQNLSASRPQDRQFILSSKKLLLSDSGFYLCAWRDLAGAETQYFGPGTRLLVL.

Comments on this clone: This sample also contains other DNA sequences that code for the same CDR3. CDR3 sequence (DNA): TGTGCCAGCAGCTTCTCTGGAAACACCATATATTTT. It is translated as CASSFSGNTIYF. The gene calls are TRBV19 and TRBJ1-3; D ambiguous. The V and J ends lost 9 bases and 0 bases respectively, with 6 bases between them. Per the germline V gene, CDR1 is LNHDA and CDR2 is SQIVND (reference sequence). The CDR3 extends over 12 amino acids.

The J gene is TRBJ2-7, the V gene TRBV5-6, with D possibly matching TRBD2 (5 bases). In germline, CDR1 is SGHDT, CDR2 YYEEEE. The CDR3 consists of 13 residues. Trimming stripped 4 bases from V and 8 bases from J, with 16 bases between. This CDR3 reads CASSPGRGVQQYF. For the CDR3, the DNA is TGTGCCAGCAGCCCCGGACGGGGAGTACAGCAGTACTTC.

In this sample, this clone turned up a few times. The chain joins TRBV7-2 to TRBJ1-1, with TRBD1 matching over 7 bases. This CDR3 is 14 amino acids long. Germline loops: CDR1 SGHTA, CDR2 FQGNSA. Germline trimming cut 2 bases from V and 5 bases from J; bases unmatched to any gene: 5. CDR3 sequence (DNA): TGTGCCAGCAGCTTAAAGACAGGGACGACTGAAGCTTTCTTT. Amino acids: CASSLKTGTTEAFF.

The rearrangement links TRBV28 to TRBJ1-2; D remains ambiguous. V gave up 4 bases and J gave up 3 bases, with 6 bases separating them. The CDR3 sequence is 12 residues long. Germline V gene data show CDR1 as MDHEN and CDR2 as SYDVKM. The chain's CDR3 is CASSSGDYGYTF. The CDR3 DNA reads TGTGCCAGCAGTTCCGGGGACTATGGCTACACCTTC.

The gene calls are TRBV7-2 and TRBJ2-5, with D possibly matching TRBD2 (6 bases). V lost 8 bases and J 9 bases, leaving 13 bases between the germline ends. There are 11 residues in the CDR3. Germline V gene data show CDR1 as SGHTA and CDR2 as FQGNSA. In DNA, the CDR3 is TGTGCCAGCCGGGAGTCAACGGCCCAGTACTTC. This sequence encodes CASRESTAQYF.

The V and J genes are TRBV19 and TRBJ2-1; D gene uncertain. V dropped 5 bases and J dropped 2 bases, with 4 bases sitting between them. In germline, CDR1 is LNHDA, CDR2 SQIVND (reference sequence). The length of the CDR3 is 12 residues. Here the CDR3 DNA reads TGTGCCAGTAGTCCCCCCTACAATGAGCAGTTCTTC. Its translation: CASSPPYNEQFF.

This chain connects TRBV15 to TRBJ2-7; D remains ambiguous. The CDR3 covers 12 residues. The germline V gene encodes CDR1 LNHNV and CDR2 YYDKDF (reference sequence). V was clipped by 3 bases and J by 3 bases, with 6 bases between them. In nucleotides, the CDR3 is TGTGCCACCAGCAGCGTGGGCTACGAGCAGTACTTC. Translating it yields CATSSVGYEQYF.

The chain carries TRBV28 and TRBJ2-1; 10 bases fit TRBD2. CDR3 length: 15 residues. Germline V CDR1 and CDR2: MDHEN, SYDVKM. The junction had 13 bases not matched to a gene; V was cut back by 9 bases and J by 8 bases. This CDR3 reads CASRTGTSEGDEQFF. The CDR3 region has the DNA TGTGCCAGTCGGACCGGGACTAGCGAAGGAGATGAGCAGTTCTTC.

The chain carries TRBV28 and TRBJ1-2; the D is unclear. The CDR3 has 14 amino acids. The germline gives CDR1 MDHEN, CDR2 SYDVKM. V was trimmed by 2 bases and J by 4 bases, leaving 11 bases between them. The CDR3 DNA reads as TGTGCCAGCAGTTTACCTCCCCGGGGCTATGGCTACACCTTC. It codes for CASSLPPRGYGYTF.

CDR3 residues: CASSQGGAGRNQPQHF. The CDR3 region has the DNA TGCGCCAGCAGCCAAGGGGGGGCAGGGCGGAATCAGCCCCAGCATTTT. The genes are TRBV4-1 and TRBJ1-5, with a possible D match to TRBD1 (6 bases). This CDR3 is built from 16 residues. Trimming pared 1 base from V and 4 bases from J, leaving 14 bases between. Germline CDR1 is MGHRA and CDR2 is YSYEKL.

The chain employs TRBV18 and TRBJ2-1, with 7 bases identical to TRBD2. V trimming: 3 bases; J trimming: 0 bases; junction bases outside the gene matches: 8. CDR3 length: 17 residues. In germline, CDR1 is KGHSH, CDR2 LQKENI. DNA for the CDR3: TGTGCCAGCTCACCTCGTGCGGGAGCTTTCTCCTACAATGAGCAGTTCTTC. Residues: CASSPRAGAFSYNEQFF.

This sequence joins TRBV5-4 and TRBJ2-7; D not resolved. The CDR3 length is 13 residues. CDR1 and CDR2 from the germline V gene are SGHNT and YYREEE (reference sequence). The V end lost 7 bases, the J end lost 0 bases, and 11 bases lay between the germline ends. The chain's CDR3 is CASSTGPSYEQYF. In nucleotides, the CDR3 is TGTGCCAGCTCCACTGGACCCTCCTACGAGCAGTACTTC.

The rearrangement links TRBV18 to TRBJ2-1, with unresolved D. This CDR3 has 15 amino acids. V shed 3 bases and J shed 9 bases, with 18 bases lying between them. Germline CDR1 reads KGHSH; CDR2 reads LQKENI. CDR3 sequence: CASSPPELWPGEQFF. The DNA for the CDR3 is TGTGCCAGCTCACCCCCGGAATTATGGCCAGGTGAGCAGTTCTTC.

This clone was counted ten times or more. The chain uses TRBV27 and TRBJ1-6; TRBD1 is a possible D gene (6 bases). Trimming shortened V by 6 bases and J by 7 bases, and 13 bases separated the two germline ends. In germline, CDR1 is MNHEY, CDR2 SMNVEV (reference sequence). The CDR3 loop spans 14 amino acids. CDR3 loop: CASRRDTRNSPLHF. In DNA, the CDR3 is TGTGCCAGCAGGCGGGACACTCGCAATTCACCCCTCCACTTT.